This entry lists 25 T cell receptor beta chains sequenced from one sample in a study of stem cell transplantation in POMP-related autoinflammatory disease. Method: immunoSEQ multiplex PCR; TCRdb's copy keeps in-frame clones and lacks some. The sample holds 68,000 or so clones, roughly 93% seen once. The material was CD4+ T cells from PBMCs, obtained after stem cell transplantation. These receptors were collected from a human patient with POMP-related autoinflammation and immune dysregulation (PRAID). Some of these T cells may belong to the graft donor.

The rearrangement joins TRBV7-6 to TRBJ2-1; 11 bases match TRBD2. The V gene end was trimmed by 4 bases and the J gene end by 6 bases; junction bases not matched to a gene: 8. Germline V gives CDR1 SGHVS, CDR2 FNYEAQ. The length of the CDR3 is 16 residues. This CDR3 is CASSSKLAGDSNEQFF. Here the CDR3 DNA reads TGTGCCAGCAGCTCCAAACTAGCGGGAGACTCCAATGAGCAGTTCTTC.

The chain recombines TRBV21-1 with TRBJ1-5. TRBV21-1 is given as a pseudogene. This CDR3 is built from 12 residues. This CDR3 reads CASNQADQPQHF. CDR3 sequence (DNA): TGTGCCAGCAACCAGGCGGATCAGCCCCAGCATTTT.

This chain links TRBV5-1 with TRBJ2-7, with 7 bases identical to TRBD1. Germline loops: CDR1 SGHRS, CDR2 YFSETQ. The ends lost 1 base at V and 0 bases at J; junction bases unmatched: 1. The CDR3 has 14 amino acids. The CDR3 here is CASSLTGDSYEQYF. The CDR3 region has the DNA TGCGCCAGCAGCTTGACAGGGGACTCCTACGAGCAGTACTTC. Filled out from reference TRBV5-1 and TRBJ2-7, the complete variable domain reads KAGVTQTPRYLIKTRGQQVTLSCSPISGHRSVSWYQQTPGQGLQFLFEYFSETQRNKGNFPGRFSGRQFSNSRSEMNVSTLELGDSALYLCASSLTGDSYEQYFGPGTRLTVT.

The V gene is TRBV5-6, the J gene TRBJ1-5, with D uncertain. CDR1 SGHDT and CDR2 YYEEEE come from the germline V gene. The V and J ends lost 0 bases and 0 bases respectively, with 7 bases between them. The CDR3 loop spans 15 amino acids. The CDR3 region has the DNA TGTGCCAGCAGCTTGGGGACTTATAGCAATCAGCCCCAGCATTTT. Residues: CASSLGTYSNQPQHF.

The chain combines TRBV4-2 with TRBJ2-3; the match to TRBD2 covers 11 bases. Per the germline V gene, CDR1 is LGHNA and CDR2 is YNFKEQ. The CDR3 runs to 19 residues. J lost 2 bases, V lost 0 bases, and 10 bases had no gene match. The CDR3 reads CASSQDGSIAGGFTDTQYF. CDR3 DNA sequence: TGTGCCAGCAGCCAAGACGGGTCGATAGCGGGGGGGTTCACAGATACGCAGTATTTT.

CDR3 residues: CATSDFGSGGNNEQFF. The CDR3 nucleotides are TGTGCCACCAGTGATTTTGGGTCAGGGGGCAACAATGAGCAGTTCTTC. This chain links TRBV24-1 with TRBJ2-1; TRBD1 matches at 8 bases. The CDR3 is made up of 16 amino acids. Germline V gene sequence: CDR1 KGHDR, CDR2 SFDVKD. V lost 1 base, J lost 5 bases, and 6 bases stayed unmatched.

The chain carries TRBV28 and TRBJ2-1, with a possible D match to TRBD1 (6 bases). The germline gives CDR1 MDHEN, CDR2 SYDVKM. The CDR3 runs to 15 residues. Trimming cost V 7 bases and J 4 bases, with 17 bases left between them. CDR3 residues: CASMGRGGFYNEQFF. CDR3 nucleotide sequence: TGTGCCAGCATGGGGCGAGGGGGATTTTACAATGAGCAGTTCTTC.

This clone was counted only a few times. The J gene is TRBJ1-6, the V gene TRBV6-5; D is uncertain. This CDR3 has 15 residues. The V gene lost 4 bases and the J gene lost 4 bases, with 11 bases spanning the gap. Germline CDR1 is MNHEY and CDR2 is SVGAGI. CDR3 protein: CASSFMGLYNSPLHF. The CDR3 nucleotides are TGTGCCAGCAGTTTTATGGGCCTTTATAATTCACCCCTCCACTTT.

The chain is built from TRBV5-1 and TRBJ2-5; no clear D gene. Germline V gene lookup returns CDR1 SGHRS and CDR2 YFSETQ. V lost 0 bases, J lost 2 bases, and 5 bases lay in between. This CDR3 has 13 residues. The CDR3 region is CASSLVYQETQYF. The CDR3 nucleotides are TGCGCCAGCAGCTTGGTCTATCAAGAGACCCAGTACTTC.

V usage is TRBV4-2 and J usage is TRBJ2-7; the match to TRBD1 covers 10 bases. CDR1 is LGHNA, CDR2 YNFKEQ, per germline. J lost 7 bases, V lost 1 base, and 4 bases had no gene match. This CDR3 comprises 14 residues. CDR3 loop: CASSQGQGAGEQYF. Written as DNA, the CDR3 is TGTGCCAGCAGCCAAGGACAGGGGGCGGGGGAGCAGTACTTC.

The chain is built from TRBV4-1 and TRBJ2-4; 8 bases map to TRBD2. The CDR3 consists of 14 residues. With V trimmed by 0 bases and J by 9 bases, 4 bases remained unmatched. Germline lookup yields CDR1 MGHRA and CDR2 YSYEKL. CDR3 protein: CASSQEAGVGIQYF. The CDR3 DNA reads as TGCGCCAGCAGCCAAGAAGCGGGAGTTGGCATTCAGTACTTC.

The count of this clone is one. V and J are TRBV5-6 and TRBJ2-1; D call uncertain. This CDR3 has 18 amino acids. Trimming left V 0 bases short and J 5 bases short, with 21 bases between. Germline V gene data show CDR1 as SGHDT and CDR2 as YYEEEE. The CDR3: CASSLDPLSGPRHNEQFF. In DNA, the CDR3 is TGTGCCAGCAGCTTGGACCCATTGTCGGGTCCCAGGCACAATGAGCAGTTCTTC.

J is TRBJ1-1 and V is TRBV28; D remains unclear. The germline CDR1 and CDR2 sequences are MDHEN and SYDVKM. The CDR3 is 15 residues long. V lost 5 bases and J 5 bases, leaving 18 bases between the germline ends. CDR3 DNA sequence: TGTGCCAGCAGTCCCCCCCGTGGTTTTTGGACTGAAGCTTTCTTT. It codes for CASSPPRGFWTEAFF.

The genes are TRBV9 and TRBJ1-6, with D perhaps matching TRBD1 (5 bases). Trimming removed 0 bases from V and 3 bases from J, with 7 bases in between. The CDR3 extends over 15 amino acids. Germline CDR1 reads SGDLS; CDR2 reads YYNGEE. In DNA, the CDR3 is TGTGCCAGCAGCGTAGAGGGACTCTATAATTCACCCCTCCACTTT. As protein: CASSVEGLYNSPLHF.

The chain joins TRBV6-5 to TRBJ2-5, with TRBD2 identical over 7 bases. The CDR3 runs to 12 residues. CDR1 and CDR2 from the germline V gene are MNHEY and SVGAGI. V lost 8 bases, J lost 6 bases, and 6 bases stayed unmatched. Written as DNA, the CDR3 is TGTGCCAGCCGGGGCGGGAGCAAGACCCAGTACTTC. This codes for CASRGGSKTQYF.

This chain joins TRBV28 and TRBJ2-7, with 10 bases that match TRBD1. The J segment lost 6 bases and the V segment lost 6 bases, leaving 8 bases of the junction unmatched. The germline V gene encodes CDR1 MDHEN and CDR2 SYDVKM. CDR3 size: 14 residues. The CDR3 sequence: CASRGTGTGVEQYF. For the CDR3, the DNA is TGTGCCAGCAGGGGAACCGGGACAGGGGTCGAGCAGTACTTC.

J is TRBJ2-5 and V is TRBV24-1; 7 positions agree with TRBD1. V lost 5 bases, J lost 4 bases, and 6 bases stayed unmatched. The CDR3 totals 14 residues. Germline lookup yields CDR1 KGHDR and CDR2 SFDVKD. DNA of the CDR3: TGTGCCACCAGTGCTACAGGGGTCCGAGAGACCCAGTACTTC. Residues: CATSATGVRETQYF.

The chain is built from TRBV3-1 (or the pseudogene TRBV3-2) and TRBJ1-2; 7 nucleotides match TRBD1. Germline CDR1 and CDR2: LGHDT and YNNKEL (reference sequence). The V gene end was trimmed by 0 bases and the J gene end by 7 bases; junction bases not matched to a gene: 8. The CDR3 spans 15 residues. Here the CDR3 reads CASSQEGTGVRGYTF. The CDR3, as DNA: TGTGCCAGCAGCCAAGAGGGAACAGGGGTGCGTGGCTACACCTTC.

This chain uses TRBV6-1 with TRBJ1-5, with D hard to call. Deletions cut 2 bases from V and 5 bases from J, with 10 bases between. CDR3 length equals 14 residues. The germline V gene encodes CDR1 MNHNS and CDR2 SASEGT. This CDR3 is CASSEPRADQPQHF. In nucleotides, the CDR3 is TGTGCCAGCAGTGAACCCCGGGCTGATCAGCCCCAGCATTTT.

V usage is TRBV2 and J usage is TRBJ2-5; 9 positions match TRBD2. The V gene's germline CDR1 is SNHLY and CDR2 FYNNEI. After removal of 8 bases from V and 4 bases from J, the junction contained 8 bases not matched to a gene. CDR3 length: 14 residues. The CDR3 loop reads CASEPGLAPETQYF. Here the CDR3 DNA reads TGTGCCAGCGAGCCGGGACTAGCCCCAGAGACCCAGTACTTC. Based on the CDR3 plus reference TRBV2 and TRBJ2-5, the full variable domain is EPEVTQTPSHQVTQMGQEVILRCVPISNHLYFYWYRQILGQKVEFLVSFYNNEISEKSEIFDDQFSVERPDGSNFTLKIRSTKLEDSAMYFCASEPGLAPETQYFGPGTRLLVL.

The genes are TRBV5-6 and TRBJ2-7; D gene ambiguous. CDR1 and CDR2 (germline): SGHDT, YYEEEE. Trimming removed 3 bases from V and 3 bases from J, with 13 bases in between. The CDR3 is 14 residues long. CDR3 protein: CASSSAAGLYEQYV. CDR3 DNA: TGTGCCAGCAGCTCCGCCGCCGGCCTCTACGAGCAGTACGTC.

The rearrangement links TRBV28 to TRBJ2-1; 9 bases line up with TRBD2. The CDR3 runs 18 residues. V gave up 3 bases and J gave up 0 bases; unmatched junction bases: 9. Per the germline V gene, CDR1 is MDHEN and CDR2 is SYDVKM. The CDR3 spells CASSFAGGVGSSYNEQFF. The CDR3 DNA reads TGTGCCAGCAGTTTTGCGGGGGGGGTTGGGAGCTCCTACAATGAGCAGTTCTTC.

This chain links TRBV5-1 with TRBJ2-3; 9 nucleotides align to TRBD1. The V gene end was trimmed by 0 bases and the J gene end by 3 bases; junction bases not matched to a gene: 5. CDR1 and CDR2 (germline): SGHRS, YFSETQ. The CDR3 sequence is 16 residues long. The CDR3 region is CASSLAGTGQTDTQYF. CDR3 DNA: TGCGCCAGCAGCTTGGCCGGGACAGGGCAGACAGATACGCAGTATTTT. Combining the CDR3 with reference TRBV5-1 and TRBJ2-3 gives the whole variable domain KAGVTQTPRYLIKTRGQQVTLSCSPISGHRSVSWYQQTPGQGLQFLFEYFSETQRNKGNFPGRFSGRQFSNSRSEMNVSTLELGDSALYLCASSLAGTGQTDTQYFGPGTRLTVL.

The genes are TRBV3-1 (or the pseudogene TRBV3-2) and TRBJ2-5; D not resolved. CDR3 size: 11 residues. From germline, CDR1 is LGHDT and CDR2 YNNKEL (reference sequence). V lost 4 bases and J lost 4, with 4 bases in between. The CDR3 sequence: CASSLGETQYF. For the CDR3, the DNA is TGTGCCAGCAGCCTAGGAGAGACCCAGTACTTC.

J is TRBJ1-5 and V is TRBV6-5, with a possible D match to TRBD1 (5 bases). Germline V lookup: CDR1 MNHEY, CDR2 SVGAGI. This CDR3 contains 15 residues. V lost 10 bases to trimming and J lost 5 bases, with 21 bases between them. CDR3 nucleotide sequence: TGTGCCATCGCACCCCCCGGGGGAGGGTATCAGCCCCAGCATTTT. It yields the protein CAIAPPGGGYQPQHF.